By share, the clone carrying this TCR delta chain ranks as medium-sized. This sample includes further DNA sequences coding for the same CDR3. These data come from a study of gamma-delta chains in newborns, infants, children. Study overall: Microbial exposure reportedly drives polyclonal innate γδ T cell expansion after birth.

TCRdb applied CATT to the reads for clone calling. This sample yields several thousand delta-chain clones, of which 2.1% are seen a single time; roughly 9.7% belongs to the top ten. Germline V CDR1 and CDR2: GEAIGNYY, EKD. V gave up 0 bases and J gave up 0 bases; unmatched junction bases: 4. This CDR3 region has 19 residues. This chain joins TRDV2 and TRDJ3; 10 bases fit TRDD3. Specimen: blood. The receptor's source is a child who was a newborn, infant or young child, either healthy, febrile or measles-vaccinated (not recorded which). CDR3: CACDTAGGYASWDTRQMFF. The CDR3 DNA reads TGTGCCTGTGACACCGCTGGGGGATATGCCTCCTGGGACACCCGACAGATGTTTTTC.